Included here is one T cell receptor beta chain sequence, with context. The source of the sample is a study of blood T cell repertoires in COVID-19. In the study overall: Acute and convalescent COVID-19 samples came from the United States, Italy and Spain.

This table comes from immunoSEQ multiplex PCR, and its TCRdb copy is limited to in-frame clones, with some not included. Seen here are tens of thousands of clones, 88% observed once, and the top ten hold under 6%. The CDR3 contains 16 residues. V shed 1 base, J shed 8 bases, and the junction held 8 bases outside the gene matches. Looked up from germline, CDR1 is SGHRS and CDR2 is YFSETQ. The TCR was taken from a human donor in a cohort sampled during active COVID-19. Sequenced sample: peripheral blood. This chain links TRBV5-1 with TRBJ2-1, with 11 bases that match TRBD2. CDR3 nucleotides: TGCGCCAGCAGCTTGATGACTAGCGGGATTGACGATGAGCAGTTCTTC. It yields the protein CASSLMTSGIDDEQFF.